The rows below give T cell receptor beta chains drawn from one sample of a study of OX40 agonist ivuxolimab in advanced cancers. Using immunoSEQ multiplex PCR, the repertoire was profiled, and TCRdb retains in-frame clones only, with some absent. The sample comprises more than 70,000 clones, over 75% of which are singletons, and 5% rests with the top ten. Sequenced here: CD4+ or CD8+ T cells sorted from blood, sampled in a trial of the OX40 agonist ivuxolimab. The origin of the receptors is an adult with an advanced solid tumor such as melanoma, head and neck, liver or kidney cancer. CDR3s include the opening cysteine and the closing phenylalanine or tryptophan. The D gene is left open where the match is weak. The listing skips clone size in some rows; elsewhere it reads once, few, many or a size class.

D	V	J	size	CDR3	DNA
TRBD1	TRBV5-1	TRBJ2-5	NA	CASSYGQGRETQYF	TGCGCCAGCAGCTACGGACAGGGTCGAGAGACCCAGTACTTC
TRBD1	TRBV5-1	TRBJ1-2	NA	CASSFNRGNYGYTF	TGCGCCAGCAGTTTTAACAGGGGAAACTATGGCTACACCTTC
TRBD2	TRBV4-3	TRBJ2-2	NA	CASSQGTSGSGGELFF	TGCGCCAGCAGCCAGGGGACTAGCGGGAGTGGCGGGGAGCTGTTTTTT
TRBD1	TRBV6-5	TRBJ2-7	NA	CASSYEAGGYEQYF	TGTGCCAGCAGTTACGAGGCAGGGGGCTACGAGCAGTACTTC
TRBD2	TRBV5-1	TRBJ2-7	NA	CASSAGLAGAYEQYF	TGCGCCAGCAGCGCGGGACTAGCGGGGGCCTACGAGCAGTACTTC
NA	TRBV7-9	TRBJ2-7	NA	CASSFSAPYEQYF	TGTGCCAGCAGCTTTTCAGCACCCTACGAGCAGTACTTC
TRBD1	TRBV5-1	TRBJ2-6	NA	CASSEQGFTMSGANVLTF	TGCGCCAGCAGCGAACAGGGGTTTACTATGTCTGGGGCCAACGTCCTGACTTTC
TRBD2	TRBV19	TRBJ2-3	few	CASTFRASGRLTDTQYF	TGTGCCAGTACCTTTAGGGCTAGCGGGAGACTCACAGATACGCAGTATTTT
NA	TRBV5-8	TRBJ1-4	NA	CASSLGGRRNEKLFF	TGTGCCAGCAGCTTGGGGGGCCGCCGAAATGAAAAACTGTTTTTT
TRBD2	TRBV19	TRBJ2-1	NA	CASSIASRAGGLVREQFF	TGTGCCAGTAGTATAGCTTCCCGAGCGGGGGGCCTCGTACGAGAGCAGTTCTTC
TRBD1	TRBV11-2	TRBJ2-7	NA	CASSLVGQGWGSYEQYF	TGTGCCAGCAGCTTAGTGGGACAGGGTTGGGGGTCCTACGAGCAGTACTTC
NA	TRBV27	TRBJ1-4	NA	CASSEGQTDWVEKLFF	TGTGCCAGCAGTGAGGGACAAACTGACTGGGTTGAAAAACTGTTTTTT
TRBD1	TRBV4-1	TRBJ1-5	NA	CASSQGIQGAHSNQPQHF	TGCGCCAGCAGCCAAGGAATACAGGGGGCGCATAGCAATCAGCCCCAGCATTTT
TRBD1	TRBV27	TRBJ1-5	NA	CASSERQGIQPQHF	TGTGCCAGCAGTGAGCGACAGGGGATTCAGCCCCAGCATTTT
TRBD2	TRBV5-1	TRBJ2-5	NA	CASSLEASGVQETQYF	TGCGCCAGCAGCTTGGAGGCTAGCGGGGTACAAGAGACCCAGTACTTC
TRBD1	TRBV11-2	TRBJ1-1	NA	CASRSGGWAEAFF	TGTGCCAGCAGGTCAGGGGGGTGGGCTGAAGCTTTCTTT
NA	TRBV5-1	TRBJ2-7	NA	CASSQPSFNNYEQYF	TGTGCCAGCAGCCAACCTAGTTTCAACAACTACGAGCAGTACTTC
NA	TRBV9	TRBJ2-5	NA	CASSSGTGETQYF	TGTGCCAGCAGCTCAGGGACTGGTGAGACCCAGTACTTC
NA	TRBV7-6	TRBJ1-1	NA	CASSLREGGEAFF	TGTGCCAGCAGCTTAAGGGAGGGAGGTGAAGCTTTCTTT
NA	TRBV5-1	TRBJ2-7	NA	CASSDGGGRSYEQYF	TGCGCCAGCAGCGACGGGGGAGGCCGATCCTACGAGCAGTACTTC
TRBD1	TRBV5-4	TRBJ1-3	NA	CASSFGISGGQGNTIYF	TGTGCCAGCAGCTTCGGAATTTCAGGGGGCCAAGGAAACACCATATATTTT
TRBD1	TRBV19	TRBJ2-1	NA	CASSIGTGSSYNEQFF	TGTGCCAGTAGTATAGGGACAGGGAGCTCCTACAATGAGCAGTTCTTC
NA	TRBV7-3	TRBJ1-1	once	CASSLVPPGPNTEAFF	TGTGCCAGCAGCTTAGTCCCCCCGGGGCCGAACACTGAAGCTTTCTTT
NA	TRBV27	TRBJ1-6	NA	CASSLPLRNRARGGLSPLHF	TGTGCCAGCAGTTTACCGTTAAGAAACAGGGCCAGGGGTGGGCTCTCACCCCTCCACTTT
NA	TRBV6-5	TRBJ2-7	NA	CASSGPGLASYEQYF	TGTGCCAGCAGTGGGCCCGGACTCGCCTCCTACGAGCAGTACTTC